Below, 22 T cell receptor beta chains from the same sample are listed, as sequenced in a study of cytotoxic CD8 clonotypes in ibrutinib-treated CLL. Measured with immunoSEQ multiplex PCR; TCRdb has only the in-frame clones, and not every one. The data show roughly 200,000 clones, roughly 73% seen once. Source: PBMCs, taken after 12 months of ibrutinib treatment. The receptors originated from a human donor with chronic lymphocytic leukemia.

The V and J genes are TRBV27 and TRBJ2-7; 7 nucleotides match TRBD2. The CDR3 is 14 residues long. Looked up from germline, CDR1 is MNHEY and CDR2 is SMNVEV (reference sequence). V was pared by 3 bases and J by 2 bases, with 4 bases of the junction left unmatched. Here the CDR3 reads CASSLGEGPYEQYF. The DNA for the CDR3 is TGTGCCAGCAGTTTGGGGGAGGGCCCCTACGAGCAGTACTTC.

This chain links TRBV6-1 with TRBJ2-2; no clear D gene. Between the trimmed V and J ends, which lost 1 base and 5 bases, there was a span of 8 bases. The CDR3 runs 14 residues. Germline V gives CDR1 MNHNS, CDR2 SASEGT. CDR3 DNA: TGTGCCAGCAGTGAAGTCCCAGGTACCGGGGAGCTGTTTTTT. Translating it yields CASSEVPGTGELFF.

The chain uses TRBV2 and TRBJ2-7, with TRBD1 matching 10 bases. Germline V gene data show CDR1 as SNHLY and CDR2 as FYNNEI. CDR3 size: 13 residues. Trimming at V came to 4 bases and at J to 5 bases, leaving 2 bases not matched to a gene. CDR3 coding DNA: TGTGCCAGCAGTGGGACAGGGGGGGACGAGCAGTACTTC. Translated: CASSGTGGDEQYF.

The chain combines TRBV28 with TRBJ1-3; D not resolved. The CDR3 totals 14 residues. The germline V and J ends were trimmed by 8 bases and 0 bases, with 11 bases remaining between them. The germline V gene encodes CDR1 MDHEN and CDR2 SYDVKM. DNA for the CDR3: TGTGCCAGCCTACGATGGGCCTCTGGAAACACCATATATTTT. Amino acids: CASLRWASGNTIYF.

The J gene is TRBJ2-3, the V gene TRBV19, with D hard to call. V lost 4 bases and J lost 6, with 8 bases in between. Germline CDR1 and CDR2: LNHDA and SQIVND (reference sequence). The CDR3 totals 12 residues. The CDR3 DNA follows: TGTGCCAGTAGTACCGACCAGGATACGCAGTATTTT. Translating gives CASSTDQDTQYF.

This chain uses TRBV2 with TRBJ2-5, with TRBD2 matching over 14 bases. CDR1 and CDR2 (germline): SNHLY, FYNNEI. The CDR3 spans 16 residues. With 6 bases clipped from V and 1 base from J, the junction kept 4 bases outside the gene matches. The CDR3 DNA sequence: TGTGCCAGCAGAACGGGACTAGCGGGGGCCCAAGAGACCCAGTACTTC. Its translation is CASRTGLAGAQETQYF.

The chain joins TRBV7-9 to TRBJ2-7; D unclear. The CDR3 spans 16 residues. V was cut by 3 bases and J by 3 bases, with 18 bases left in between. Germline V gene lookup returns CDR1 SEHNR and CDR2 FQNEAQ (reference sequence). The CDR3 DNA reads as TGTGCCAGCAGCTTGGGTGCGGCCCAAGGTAGCTACGAGCAGTACTTC. This codes for CASSLGAAQGSYEQYF. The full variable domain, completed using reference TRBV7-9 and TRBJ2-7, is DTGVSQNPRHKITKRGQNVTFRCDPISEHNRLYWYRQTLGQGPEFLTYFQNEAQLEKSRLLSDRFSAERPKGSFSTLEIQRTEQGDSAMYLCASSLGAAQGSYEQYFGPGTRLTVT.

J is TRBJ2-2 and V is TRBV6-1, with D possibly being TRBD1 (5 bases). Germline CDR1 is MNHNS and CDR2 is SASEGT. This CDR3 spans 15 amino acids. V lost 3 bases to trimming and J lost 6 bases, with 14 bases between them. CDR3 DNA sequence: TGTGCCAGCAGTGAGCAGGGAAGGGTGGCCGGGGAGCTGTTTTTT. Residues: CASSEQGRVAGELFF.

CDR3 sequence: CAWSPALTSTDTQYF. CDR3 nucleotides: TGTGCCTGGAGTCCAGCTTTAACTAGCACAGATACGCAGTATTTT. This chain links TRBV30 with TRBJ2-3, with D uncertain. This CDR3 is 15 amino acids long. CDR1 is GTSNPN, CDR2 SVGIG, per germline (reference sequence). Trimming left V 2 bases short and J 0 bases short, with 12 bases between.

This chain joins TRBV18 and TRBJ1-2; D gene uncertain. The CDR3 totals 13 residues. V lost 1 base, J lost 7 bases, and 10 bases lay in between. Germline CDR1 KGHSH, CDR2 LQKENI. The CDR3 DNA is TGTGCCAGCTCACCACAGGGTTCTAGTGGCTACACCTTC. Its protein is CASSPQGSSGYTF.

The rearrangement joins TRBV5-6 to TRBJ1-2; 9 nucleotides match TRBD1. The junction had 5 bases not matched to a gene; V was cut back by 4 bases and J by 7 bases. Looked up from germline, CDR1 is SGHDT and CDR2 is YYEEEE. The CDR3 loop spans 13 amino acids. CDR3 nucleotide sequence: TGTGCCAGCAGCCAGGACAGGGGTAGTGGCTACACCTTC. Amino acids: CASSQDRGSGYTF. Full variable domain (missing parts from reference TRBV5-6 and TRBJ1-2): DAGVTQSPTHLIKTRGQQVTLRCSPKSGHDTVSWYQQALGQGPQFIFQYYEEEERQRGNFPDRFSGHQFPNYSSELNVNALLLGDSALYLCASSQDRGSGYTFGSGTRLTVV.

CDR3 coding DNA: TGTGCCAGCTCACCAATGAACAGATACGAGCAGTACTTC. This codes for CASSPMNRYEQYF. The chain combines TRBV18 with TRBJ2-7; D is unresolved. V was pared by 2 bases and J by 4 bases, with 9 bases between. This CDR3 contains 13 residues. Germline CDR1 and CDR2: KGHSH and LQKENI.

The chain recombines TRBV5-1 with TRBJ2-1; 11 bases line up with TRBD2. The germline V gene has CDR1 SGHRS and CDR2 YFSETQ. The CDR3 sequence is 19 residues long. J was trimmed by 6 bases and V by 3 bases; bases with no gene match: 17. CDR3 sequence (DNA): TGCGCCAGCAGCTCGCCCGGGGGCTATGGGACTAGCGGCACCAATGAGCAGTTCTTC. Residues: CASSSPGGYGTSGTNEQFF.

The V gene is TRBV18, the J gene TRBJ1-1, with D maybe TRBD1 (6 bases). The ends were cut back, 3 bases at V and 0 bases at J, with 11 bases in the middle. CDR3 length: 15 amino acids. The V gene's germline CDR1 is KGHSH and CDR2 LQKENI. The CDR3 DNA follows: TGTGCCAGCTCACCCCAGGACAGTTTGAACACTGAAGCTTTCTTT. The encoded protein is CASSPQDSLNTEAFF.

The rearrangement joins TRBV2 to TRBJ2-5, with D perhaps TRBD1 (6 bases). The V and J ends lost 4 bases and 5 bases respectively, with 17 bases between them. The CDR3 is made up of 15 amino acids. The germline gives CDR1 SNHLY, CDR2 FYNNEI. CDR3 protein: CASSVRTGLRETQYF. CDR3 DNA sequence: TGTGCCAGCAGTGTCAGAACAGGGTTGAGGGAGACCCAGTACTTC.

CDR3 amino acids: CASSETLLGTQYF. CDR3 bases: TGTGCCAGCAGTGAAACCTTACTGGGGACCCAGTACTTC. This chain uses TRBV6-1 with TRBJ2-5, with no clear D. The ends were cut back, 2 bases at V and 7 bases at J, with 11 bases in the middle. CDR3 size: 13 residues. In germline, CDR1 is MNHNS, CDR2 SASEGT.

The rearrangement links TRBV19 to TRBJ1-2; 8 positions match TRBD1. This CDR3 contains 17 residues. Losses at the gene ends were 3 bases for V and 4 bases for J; bases not matched to a gene: 13. From germline, CDR1 is LNHDA and CDR2 SQIVND (reference sequence). For the CDR3, the DNA is TGTGCCAGTAGTATTCCACCCGGGACAGGTGGTCCCTATGGCTACACCTTC. Its protein is CASSIPPGTGGPYGYTF.

This clone appeared once. The rearrangement links TRBV6-5 to TRBJ2-2; D unresolved. Germline V gives CDR1 MNHEY, CDR2 SVGAGI. The CDR3 runs 11 residues. The V end lost 8 bases, the J end lost 7 bases, and 8 bases lay between the germline ends. CDR3 loop: CASGVVGELFF. The CDR3 DNA reads as TGTGCCAGCGGTGTGGTCGGGGAGCTGTTTTTT.

This chain uses TRBV9 with TRBJ2-5; D is uncertain. V lost 3 bases and J lost 3, with 6 bases in between. The germline gives CDR1 SGDLS, CDR2 YYNGEE. The CDR3 runs 12 residues. Here the CDR3 DNA reads TGTGCCAGCAGCGGCTACAAAGAGACCCAGTACTTC. Protein product: CASSGYKETQYF.

Notes on this clone: The same CDR3 also results from other DNA sequences found in this sample. The CDR3 DNA reads as TGTGCCTGGAGTGTAGGGCAGGGGGCATACAATGAGCAGTTCTTC. Residues: CAWSVGQGAYNEQFF. The chain links TRBV30 to TRBJ2-1; 8 bases fit TRBD1. With 0 bases clipped from V and 4 bases from J, the junction kept 5 bases outside the gene matches. CDR1 is GTSNPN, CDR2 SVGIG, per germline (reference sequence). The length of the CDR3 is 15 residues.

The chain has TRBV5-4 and TRBJ1-5; the D gene is possibly TRBD1 (6 bases). This CDR3 is 14 amino acids long. Germline lookup yields CDR1 SGHNT and CDR2 YYREEE (reference sequence). The V end was cut by 0 bases, the J end by 3 bases, with 7 bases between. For the CDR3, the DNA is TGTGCCAGCAGCTTGGACAGGGACAATCAGCCCCAGCATTTT. Protein product: CASSLDRDNQPQHF. The full variable domain, its missing parts supplied by reference TRBV5-4 and TRBJ1-5, is ETGVTQSPTHLIKTRGQQVTLRCSSQSGHNTVSWYQQALGQGPQFIFQYYREEENGRGNFPPRFSGLQFPNYSSELNVNALELDDSALYLCASSLDRDNQPQHFGDGTRLSIL.

This chain uses TRBV9 with TRBJ2-3; D ambiguous. V was trimmed by 0 bases and J by 5 bases, leaving 4 bases between them. Germline V lookup: CDR1 SGDLS, CDR2 YYNGEE. This CDR3 has 12 residues. The CDR3 loop is CASSVEEDTQYF. CDR3 bases: TGTGCCAGCAGCGTAGAGGAAGATACGCAGTATTTT.